Presented here are 3 T cell receptor beta chains from one specimen sequenced in a study of blood T cell repertoires in COVID-19. The assay was immunoSEQ multiplex PCR, and TCRdb's table has in-frame clones only and misses some. There are about 480,000 clones in the sample; approximately 87% occur only once, and about 1.7% lies in the top ten. Source material: PBMCs or T cells enriched from blood (not recorded which). The source of these receptors is a woman aged 40 to 50 who had recovered from COVID-19.

The V and J genes are TRBV10-1 and TRBJ2-1; TRBD1 is a possible D gene (6 bases). Between the trimmed V and J ends, which lost 0 bases and 0 bases, there was a span of 15 bases. Germline CDR1 WNHNN, CDR2 SYGVQD (reference sequence). The CDR3 extends over 18 amino acids. CDR3 nucleotide sequence: TGCGCCAGCAGTGAGTCTACAGGGTTCACCTACTCCTACAATGAGCAGTTCTTC. This translates into CASSESTGFTYSYNEQFF.

A single count supports this clone. CDR3 nucleotide sequence: TGCGCCAGCAGCCAAGACGGGGCAGGGGCGGAAGATACGCAGTATTTT. Protein product: CASSQDGAGAEDTQYF. This chain uses TRBV4-3 with TRBJ2-3, with D perhaps matching TRBD1 (6 bases). The V and J ends lost 0 bases and 5 bases respectively, with 15 bases between them. This CDR3 region has 16 residues. The germline V gene encodes CDR1 LGHNA and CDR2 YSLEER.

CDR3 bases: TGTGCCATCAGTGAGGAGGTGACAGGCAATCAGCCCCAGCATTTT. It codes for CAISEEVTGNQPQHF. V gene TRBV10-3 combines with J gene TRBJ1-5; the D gene is possibly TRBD1 (5 bases). Trimming stripped 2 bases from V and 2 bases from J, with 10 bases between. This CDR3 is 15 amino acids long. The germline V gene encodes CDR1 ENHRY and CDR2 SYGVKD.